The clone carrying this T cell receptor (beta chain) was observed many times. V lost 7 bases and J 0 bases, leaving 10 bases between the germline ends. The germline CDR1 and CDR2 sequences are MDHEN and SYDVKM. The CDR3 has 14 residues. The record originates from a study of T cell repertoires in cytomegalovirus infection. MiXCR was run by TCRdb on the reads, yielding one entry per CDR3 protein. In the table there are 310,000 or so distinct CDR3 sequences, roughly 24% of which are singletons. The chain carries TRBV28 and TRBJ1-3; D uncertain. This receptor was identified in a human donor in good health (CMV status not recorded). Some clones in this sample may be carry-over from other donors' samples. The sample was PBMCs. The CDR3 coding sequence is TGTGCCAGCAAAGGACCGCACTCTGGAAACACCATATATTTT. Translating it yields CASKGPHSGNTIYF.